The rows below give T cell receptor beta chains drawn from one sample of a study of cytomegalovirus exposure and HLA in healthy donors. Profiling relied on immunoSEQ multiplex PCR, and the TCRdb table lists in-frame clones only, not all of them. This sample yields approximately 110,000 clones, of which 15% to 17% are seen a single time; 1.9% belongs to the top ten. Specimen: PBMCs. These receptors were obtained from a young woman in good health and CMV-seronegative. CDR3s leave out the opening cysteine and the closing phenylalanine or tryptophan.

>TRBJ2-6|TRBV19
ASSIVSSGANVLT
>TRBJ1-2|TRBV2
ASSPGTVNYGYT
>TRBJ2-7|TRBV6-5
ASSPSPGNYEQY
>TRBJ1-6|TRBV10-3
AISPLGQAGGSPLH
>TRBJ1-3|TRBV6-1
ASSELNSGNTIY
>TRBJ2-2|TRBV10-3
ATTGQTFTGELF
>TRBJ1-1|TRBV5-6
ASSFIGRGANTEAF
>TRBJ2-7|TRBV19
ASSHPGLAGGLAYEQY
>TRBJ2-2|TRBV11-1
ASSFGPRALDLF
>TRBJ1-2|TRBV2
ARENGGYYGYT
>TRBJ2-6|TRBV7-9
ASGLRTPGANVLT
>TRBJ2-1|TRBV25-1
ASSENRLALYNEQF
>TRBJ2-5|TRBV5-4
ASSSGTTQETQY
>TRBJ1-2|TRBV15
ATSRDQGTGYGYT
>TRBJ2-5|TRBV6-5
ASSPPGQGETQY
>TRBJ2-7|TRBV5-6
ASSYGRTYEQY
>TRBJ2-1|TRBV30
AWNPGVGEQF
>TRBJ2-1|TRBV18
ASSLGRGGPNEQF
>TRBJ2-7|TRBV30
ALTRDSPYEQY
>TRBJ2-7|TRBV7-9
ASSSPWRLPYEQY
>TRBJ1-1|TRBV10-3
AIRGGGGHTEAF
>TRBJ2-3|TRBV29-1
SVPGLAATDTQY
>TRBJ2-1|TRBV6-4
ASSETAGTMGNEQF
>TRBJ2-3|TRBV30
AWGIQGGSTDTQY
>TRBJ1-1|TRBV7-9
ASSFVTEGTEAF
>TRBJ1-4|TRBV21-1
ASRTEKFPTNEKLF
>TRBJ2-3|TRBV7-2
ASSLGHSTDTQY
>TRBJ2-3|TRBV5-1
ASSLRLAGATDTQY
>TRBJ1-1|TRBV4-2
ASSQEPSGGTEAF
>TRBJ2-5|TRBV5-1
ASSQEGQYQETQY
>TRBJ1-1|TRBV27
ASSLRGGWDTEAF
>TRBJ2-5|TRBV5-1
ASSLVLRRTGEMETQY
>TRBJ2-3|TRBV19
ASSTQGRTTDTQY
>TRBJ2-5|TRBV2
ASSGASEGQETQY
>TRBJ1-5|TRBV4-1
ASSQDPSFGSNQPQH
>TRBJ2-3|TRBV27
ASSSPGTGRDTQY
>TRBJ1-2|TRBV6-5
ASGASYGYT
>TRBJ2-1|TRBV5-4
ASSRSWAETYNEQF
>TRBJ2-7|TRBV4-1
ASSPRG
>TRBJ1-1|TRBV10-3
ASSGTGDTEAF
>TRBJ1-1|TRBV5-1
ASSLAPGKAF
>TRBJ1-4|TRBV5-1
ASSLDRGDEKLF
>TRBJ1-5|TRBV6-6
ASSFQGINQPQH
>TRBJ1-1|TRBV2
ASGEWSTEAF
>TRBJ2-7|TRBV4-2
ASSPRQTYEQY
>TRBJ2-2|TRBV7-9
ASSLYRTARTGELF
>TRBJ2-1|TRBV27
ASSLSGLAGTYNEQF
>TRBJ2-5|TRBV6-1
ASSIGTSQETQY
>TRBJ1-6|TRBV25-1
ASGHSYNSPLH
>TRBJ1-2|TRBV28
ASLQGYGYT
>TRBJ2-2|TRBV4-1
ASSQPPRGGTGELF
>TRBJ2-7|TRBV29-1
SVSSGAYEQY
>TRBJ2-7|TRBV7-9
ASSPRRTAGPYEQY
>TRBJ2-7|TRBV5-4
ASSLRAGTYEQY